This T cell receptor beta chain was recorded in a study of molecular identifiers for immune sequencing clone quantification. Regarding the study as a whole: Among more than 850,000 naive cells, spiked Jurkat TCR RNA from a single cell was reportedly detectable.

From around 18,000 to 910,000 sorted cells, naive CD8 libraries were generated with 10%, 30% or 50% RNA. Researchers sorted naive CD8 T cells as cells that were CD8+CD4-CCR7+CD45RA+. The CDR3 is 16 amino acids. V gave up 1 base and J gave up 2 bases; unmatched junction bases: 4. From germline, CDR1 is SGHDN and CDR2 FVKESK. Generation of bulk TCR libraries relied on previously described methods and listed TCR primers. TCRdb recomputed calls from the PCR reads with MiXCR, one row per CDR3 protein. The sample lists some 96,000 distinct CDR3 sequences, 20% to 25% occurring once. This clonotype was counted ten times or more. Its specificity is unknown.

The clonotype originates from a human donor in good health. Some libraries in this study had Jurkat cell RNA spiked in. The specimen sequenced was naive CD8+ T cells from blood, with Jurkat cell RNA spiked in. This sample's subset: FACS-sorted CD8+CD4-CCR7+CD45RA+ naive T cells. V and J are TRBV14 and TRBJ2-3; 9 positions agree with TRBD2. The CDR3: CASSQGLAGYTDTQYF. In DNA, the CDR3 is TGTGCCAGCAGCCAAGGGCTAGCGGGATACACAGATACGCAGTATTTT.